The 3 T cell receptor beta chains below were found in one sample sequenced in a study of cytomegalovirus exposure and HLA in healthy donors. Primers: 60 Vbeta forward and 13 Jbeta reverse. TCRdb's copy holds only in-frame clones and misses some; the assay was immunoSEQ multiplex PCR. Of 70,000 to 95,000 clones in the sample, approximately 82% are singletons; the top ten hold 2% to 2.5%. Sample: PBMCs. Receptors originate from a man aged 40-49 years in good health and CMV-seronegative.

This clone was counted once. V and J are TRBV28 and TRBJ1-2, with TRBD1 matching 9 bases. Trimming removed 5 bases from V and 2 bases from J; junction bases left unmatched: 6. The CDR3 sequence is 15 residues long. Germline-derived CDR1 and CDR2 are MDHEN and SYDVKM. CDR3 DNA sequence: TGTGCCAGCAGTCCCCGACAGGGGGGGAACTATGGCTACACCTTC. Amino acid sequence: CASSPRQGGNYGYTF.

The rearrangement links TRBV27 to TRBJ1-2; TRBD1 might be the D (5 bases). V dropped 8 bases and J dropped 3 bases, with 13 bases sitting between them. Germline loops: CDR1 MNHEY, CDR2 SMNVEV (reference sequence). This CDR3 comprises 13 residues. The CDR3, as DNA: TGTGCCAGCGGGGCCCGGAGAGACTATGGCTACACCTTC. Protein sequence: CASGARRDYGYTF.

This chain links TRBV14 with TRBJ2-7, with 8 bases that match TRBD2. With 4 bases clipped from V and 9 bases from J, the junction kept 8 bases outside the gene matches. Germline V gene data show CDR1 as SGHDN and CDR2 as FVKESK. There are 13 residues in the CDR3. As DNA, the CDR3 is TGTGCCAGCAGCCCCGGGGGGGGAAGGGTGCAGTACTTC. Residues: CASSPGGGRVQYF.